This T cell receptor (beta chain) is from a study of blood T cell repertoires in COVID-19. Across the whole study: Material from acute and convalescent COVID-19 was sourced from the United States, Italy and Spain. T cells, B-cell-depleted T cells, or PBMCs provided the cDNA or gDNA that served as material.

As processed by the authors: Quantification of nucleated cells was approximated via reference gene primer amplification. Libraries were prepared by immunoSEQ multiplex PCR; TCRdb keeps only in-frame clonotypes and omits some of them. Clonal size and the V and J genes are those of that table, whereas D and trimming came from the DNA. The data show 140,000 to 150,000 clones, about four fifths seen once. As for this clone: Different DNA sequences within this sample yield the same CDR3.

After removal of 0 bases from V and 3 bases from J, the junction contained 6 bases not matched to a gene. The germline V gene has CDR1 SGHDT and CDR2 YYEEEE. The length of the CDR3 is 16 residues. Sample: peripheral blood. This clonotype originated in a human donor with acute or convalescent COVID-19. The donor label of this sample is uncertain. The chain uses TRBV5-6 and TRBJ1-5; 7 bases map to TRBD1. The CDR3 DNA reads as TGTGCCAGCAGCTTGGCCGGCGGGACAGACAATCAGCCCCAGCATTTT. Its protein is CASSLAGGTDNQPQHF.